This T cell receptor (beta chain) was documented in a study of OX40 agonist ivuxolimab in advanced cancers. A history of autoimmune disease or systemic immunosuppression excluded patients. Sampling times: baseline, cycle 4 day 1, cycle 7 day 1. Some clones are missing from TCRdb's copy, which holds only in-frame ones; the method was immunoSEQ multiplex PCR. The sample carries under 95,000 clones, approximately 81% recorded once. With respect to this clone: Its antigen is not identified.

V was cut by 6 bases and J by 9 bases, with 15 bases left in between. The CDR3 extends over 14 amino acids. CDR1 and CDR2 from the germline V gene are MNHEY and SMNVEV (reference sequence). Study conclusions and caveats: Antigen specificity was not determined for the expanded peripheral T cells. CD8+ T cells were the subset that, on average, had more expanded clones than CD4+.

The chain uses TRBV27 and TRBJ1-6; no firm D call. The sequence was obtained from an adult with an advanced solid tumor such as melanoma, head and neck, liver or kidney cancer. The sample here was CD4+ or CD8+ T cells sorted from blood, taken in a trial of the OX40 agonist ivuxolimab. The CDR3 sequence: CASSLMGWGSPLHF. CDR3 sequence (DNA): TGTGCCAGCAGCCTAATGGGGTGGGGTTCACCCCTCCACTTT.